These 21 T cell receptor beta chains were all obtained from the same sample, sequenced in a study of blood T cell repertoires in COVID-19. The assay was immunoSEQ multiplex PCR, and TCRdb's table has in-frame clones only and misses some. Of 200,000 to 300,000 clones listed, about 89% are singletons. Sequenced: peripheral blood. These receptors were taken from a man aged 35-49 years who had recovered from COVID-19.

The chain links TRBV9 to TRBJ2-1; TRBD2 aligns across 7 bases. Germline V gives CDR1 SGDLS, CDR2 YYNGEE. V shed 8 bases and J 5 bases; nucleotides not matched to a gene: 19. The CDR3 extends over 17 amino acids. The CDR3 region is CARWSPSGRERNNEQFF. The CDR3 DNA follows: TGTGCCAGGTGGTCCCCTAGTGGGAGGGAACGGAACAATGAGCAGTTCTTC.

The V and J genes are TRBV7-2 and TRBJ2-3; tentatively, D is TRBD2 (6 bases). The CDR3 is 16 amino acids. V lost 1 base and J lost 1, with 12 bases in between. Germline CDR1 reads SGHTA; CDR2 reads FQGNSA. The CDR3 region is CASSLVGGVGTDTQYF. The CDR3 nucleotides read TGTGCCAGCAGCTTAGTGGGCGGGGTGGGCACAGATACGCAGTATTTT.

The chain joins TRBV7-8 to TRBJ1-6; D may be TRBD1 (6 bases). Between the trimmed V and J ends, which lost 4 bases and 7 bases, there was a span of 17 bases. Germline CDR1 reads SGHVS; CDR2 reads FQNEAQ. There are 16 residues in the CDR3. CDR3 loop: CASSSYLQGSNSPLHF. The CDR3 DNA reads TGTGCCAGCAGCTCATACTTACAGGGCTCGAATTCACCCCTCCACTTT.

The V and J genes are TRBV11-2 and TRBJ2-7, with D uncertain. Germline V gene data show CDR1 as SGHAT and CDR2 as FQNNGV. The CDR3 is 14 amino acids. V was trimmed by 0 bases and J by 1 base, leaving 7 bases between them. For the CDR3, the DNA is TGTGCCAGCAGCTTAGATCGGGTGTCCTACGAGCAGTACTTC. Protein product: CASSLDRVSYEQYF.

The chain is built from TRBV3-1 (or the pseudogene TRBV3-2) and TRBJ2-7; TRBD2 matches 8 bases. This CDR3 is built from 12 residues. The germline gives CDR1 LGHDT, CDR2 YNNKEL (reference sequence). V lost 8 bases, J lost 5 bases, and 5 bases stayed unmatched. The CDR3 DNA follows: TGTGCCAGCGGACTAGCAGGGGACGAGCAGTACTTC. It specifies CASGLAGDEQYF.

This chain connects TRBV4-3 to TRBJ2-6; tentatively, D is TRBD1 (5 bases). Germline CDR1 and CDR2: LGHNA and YSLEER. V was cut by 3 bases and J by 2 bases, with 11 bases left in between. The CDR3 has 16 amino acids. DNA of the CDR3: TGCGCCAGCAGCCAGCCATCAGGGACTGGGGCCAACGTCCTGACTTTC. Translating it yields CASSQPSGTGANVLTF.

As regards this clone: The germline gene is not matched at one end of the junction; a read error may be the cause. The chain joins TRBV13 to TRBJ2-7, with unresolved D. CDR1 is PRHDT and CDR2 is FYEKMQ in the germline V gene (reference sequence). The CDR3 extends over 14 amino acids. CDR3 bases: TGTGCCAGCAGCATAGGGTCCAGTGCCTACGAGCAGTACTTC. This encodes CASSIGSSAYEQYF.

The rearrangement links TRBV27 to TRBJ2-7; 15 bases align to TRBD2. In germline, CDR1 is MNHEY, CDR2 SMNVEV (reference sequence). CDR3 length: 17 amino acids. The junction had 12 bases not matched to a gene; V was cut back by 6 bases and J by 6 bases. CDR3 region: CASRNKALGLAGGEQYF. The CDR3 nucleotides read TGTGCCAGCAGAAATAAGGCTCTGGGACTAGCGGGAGGCGAGCAGTACTTC.

V usage is TRBV19 and J usage is TRBJ2-2; tentatively, D is TRBD2 (5 bases). The CDR3 totals 12 residues. Trimming shortened V by 7 bases and J by 7 bases, and 10 bases separated the two germline ends. Germline CDR1 and CDR2: LNHDA and SQIVND (reference sequence). Here the CDR3 DNA reads TGTGCCAGTACCACGGGGTACGGGGAGCTGTTTTTT. It codes for CASTTGYGELFF. The full variable domain, rest sourced from reference TRBV19 and TRBJ2-2, is DGGITQSPKYLFRKEGQNVTLSCEQNLNHDAMYWYRQDPGQGLRLIYYSQIVNDFQKGDIAEGYSVSREKKESFPLTVTSAQKNPTAFYLCASTTGYGELFFGEGSRLTVL.

The gene calls are TRBV6-5 and TRBJ1-2; TRBD1 might be the D (5 bases). Germline CDR1 MNHEY, CDR2 SVGAGI. The CDR3 runs 14 residues. Trimming pared 8 bases from V and 4 bases from J, leaving 17 bases between. The CDR3 DNA reads TGTGCCAGCGTCTGGAAACAGGAGGGCTATGGCTACACCTTC. Translation: CASVWKQEGYGYTF.

V is TRBV6-2 or TRBV6-3 and J is TRBJ1-6; 7 bases line up with TRBD1. V trimming: 6 bases; J trimming: 7 bases; junction bases outside the gene matches: 6. The CDR3 runs 14 residues. Germline CDR1 is MNHEY and CDR2 is SVGEGT. For the CDR3, the DNA is TGTGCCAGCAGCATGACAGGGACGAATTCACCCCTCCACTTT. As protein: CASSMTGTNSPLHF.

The rearrangement joins TRBV19 to TRBJ1-5; 7 positions agree with TRBD1. The CDR3 runs to 18 residues. With 4 bases clipped from V and 0 bases from J, the junction kept 12 bases outside the gene matches. Germline CDR1 and CDR2: LNHDA and SQIVND (reference sequence). CDR3 loop: CASSRRQGTQYSNQPQHF. The CDR3 nucleotides read TGTGCCAGTAGTAGAAGACAGGGAACCCAATATAGCAATCAGCCCCAGCATTTT.

The chain combines TRBV10-1 with TRBJ1-1; possibly TRBD1 for D (5 bases). V was trimmed by 4 bases and J by 5 bases, leaving 14 bases between them. The CDR3 extends over 14 amino acids. Germline V gives CDR1 WNHNN, CDR2 SYGVQD (reference sequence). CDR3 nucleotide sequence: TGCGCCAGCAGTGGGGAACCTACAGGTACTGAAGCTTTCTTT. Its protein is CASSGEPTGTEAFF.

In this sample, this clone turned up once. The rearrangement links TRBV7-8 to TRBJ2-3; TRBD2 aligns across 9 bases. The CDR3 consists of 17 residues. Germline CDR1 reads SGHVS; CDR2 reads FQNEAQ. The trim removed 2 bases at V and 3 bases at J, leaving 9 bases unmatched. For the CDR3, the DNA is TGTGCCAGCAGCTTAACACGCGGGAGGGCTCTAACAGATACGCAGTATTTT. It specifies CASSLTRGRALTDTQYF. Filled out from reference TRBV7-8 and TRBJ2-3, the complete variable domain reads GAGVSQSPRYKVAKRGQDVALRCDPISGHVSLFWYQQALGQGPEFLTYFQNEAQLDKSGLPSDRFFAERPEGSVSTLKIQRTQQEDSAVYLCASSLTRGRALTDTQYFGPGTRLTVL.

J is TRBJ1-5 and V is TRBV25-1; D not certain. The CDR3 extends over 14 amino acids. V lost 6 bases to trimming and J lost 2 bases, with 11 bases between them. Per the germline V gene, CDR1 is MGHDK and CDR2 is SYGVNS. The CDR3 loop reads CASRCMFGNQPQHF. CDR3 bases: TGTGCCAGCAGGTGTATGTTCGGCAATCAGCCCCAGCATTTT.

V gene TRBV27 combines with J gene TRBJ1-6, with D unclear. The germline gives CDR1 MNHEY, CDR2 SMNVEV (reference sequence). V dropped 6 bases and J dropped 7 bases, with 10 bases sitting between them. This CDR3 is 13 amino acids long. CDR3 region: CASSHTGNSPLHF. CDR3 nucleotide sequence: TGTGCCAGCAGCCACACGGGGAATTCACCCCTCCACTTT.

The chain couples TRBV2 to TRBJ1-5; TRBD1 matches 8 bases. V was clipped by 1 base and J by 7 bases; unmatched bases: 6. The CDR3 sequence is 15 residues long. The germline gives CDR1 SNHLY, CDR2 FYNNEI. The CDR3 DNA reads TGTGCCAGCAGTGAAGGATCAGGGGGCGGACAGCCCCAGCATTTT. Translating it yields CASSEGSGGGQPQHF.

The V and J genes are TRBV10-2 and TRBJ1-5; TRBD1 matches at 8 bases. Losses at the gene ends were 6 bases for V and 1 base for J; bases not matched to a gene: 2. CDR1 and CDR2 from the germline V gene are WSHSY and SAAADI. The CDR3 is 14 amino acids. The CDR3 DNA reads TGCGCCAGCAGAACAGGGGGGAGCAATCAGCCCCAGCATTTT. Protein: CASRTGGSNQPQHF.

This chain joins TRBV15 and TRBJ1-5; TRBD1 agrees at 7 bases. This CDR3 is 19 amino acids long. Per the germline V gene, CDR1 is LNHNV and CDR2 is YYDKDF (reference sequence). Losses at the gene ends were 0 bases for V and 2 bases for J; bases not matched to a gene: 13. CDR3 region: CATSRDPRQGLGGNQPQHF. DNA for the CDR3: TGTGCCACCAGCAGAGATCCCCGACAGGGTCTAGGGGGCAATCAGCCCCAGCATTTT.

V and J are TRBV7-3 and TRBJ2-7; 8 bases align to TRBD2. CDR1 is SGHTA and CDR2 is FQGTGA in the germline V gene. The CDR3 has 15 residues. The ends lost 0 bases at V and 6 bases at J; junction bases unmatched: 7. CDR3 in amino acids: CASSLTAGGSLEQYF. The DNA for the CDR3 is TGTGCCAGCAGCTTAACGGCGGGAGGATCACTCGAGCAGTACTTC.

The chain joins TRBV5-8 to TRBJ2-1; possible D gene TRBD1, 6 bases. CDR3 length equals 13 residues. The ends were cut back, 2 bases at V and 5 bases at J, with 8 bases in the middle. In germline, CDR1 is SGHTS, CDR2 YDEGEE. The CDR3 sequence: CASSFGQNNEQFF. The CDR3 coding sequence is TGTGCCAGCAGCTTTGGACAGAACAATGAGCAGTTCTTC.